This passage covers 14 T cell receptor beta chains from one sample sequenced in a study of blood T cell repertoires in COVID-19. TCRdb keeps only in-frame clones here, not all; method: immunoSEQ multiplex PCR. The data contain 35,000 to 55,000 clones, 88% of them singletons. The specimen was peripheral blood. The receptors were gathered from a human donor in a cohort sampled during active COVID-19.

The CDR3 loop reads CASSPRLAGELFF. DNA for the CDR3: TGTGCCAGCAGCCCTCGACTAGCCGGGGAGCTGTTTTTT. V and J are TRBV9 and TRBJ2-2; maybe TRBD2 (6 bases). The CDR3 has 13 residues. Germline-derived CDR1 and CDR2 are SGDLS and YYNGEE. V was cut by 4 bases and J by 6 bases, with 10 bases left in between.

The CDR3 DNA is TGTGCCAGCAGCTCGACCGGCAGGGGTAACACTGAAGCTTTCTTT. Amino acid sequence: CASSSTGRGNTEAFF. V is TRBV7-2 and J is TRBJ1-1; tentative D call: TRBD1 (6 bases). Per germline, CDR1 SGHTA and CDR2 FQGNSA. The CDR3 loop spans 15 amino acids. V shed 4 bases and J shed 2 bases, with 14 bases lying between them.

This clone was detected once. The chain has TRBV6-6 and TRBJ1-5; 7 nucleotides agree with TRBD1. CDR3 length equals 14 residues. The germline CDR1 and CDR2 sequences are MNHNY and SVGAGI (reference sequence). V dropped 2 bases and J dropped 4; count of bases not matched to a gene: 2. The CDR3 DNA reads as TGTGCCAGCAGTTACCAGGGGGGTAATCAGCCCCAGCATTTT. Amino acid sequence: CASSYQGGNQPQHF.

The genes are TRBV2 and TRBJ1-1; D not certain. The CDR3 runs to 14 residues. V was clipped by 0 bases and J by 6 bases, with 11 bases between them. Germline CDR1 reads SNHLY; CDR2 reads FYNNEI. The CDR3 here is CASSEARGIAEAFF. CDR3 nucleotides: TGTGCCAGCAGTGAAGCTCGGGGTATCGCTGAAGCTTTCTTT.

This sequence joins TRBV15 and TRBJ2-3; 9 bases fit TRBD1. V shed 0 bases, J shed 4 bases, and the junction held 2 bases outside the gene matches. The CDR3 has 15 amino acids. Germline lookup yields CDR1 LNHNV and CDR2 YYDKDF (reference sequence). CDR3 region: CATSRDTGGADTQYF. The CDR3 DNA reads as TGTGCCACCAGCAGAGATACAGGGGGCGCAGATACGCAGTATTTT.

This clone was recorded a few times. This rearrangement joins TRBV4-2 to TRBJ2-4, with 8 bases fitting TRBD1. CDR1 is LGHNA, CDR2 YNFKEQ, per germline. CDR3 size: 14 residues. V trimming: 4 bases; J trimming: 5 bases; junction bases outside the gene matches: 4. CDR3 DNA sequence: TGTGCCAGCAGCCCCGGACAGGGCCAAAACATTCAGTACTTC. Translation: CASSPGQGQNIQYF.

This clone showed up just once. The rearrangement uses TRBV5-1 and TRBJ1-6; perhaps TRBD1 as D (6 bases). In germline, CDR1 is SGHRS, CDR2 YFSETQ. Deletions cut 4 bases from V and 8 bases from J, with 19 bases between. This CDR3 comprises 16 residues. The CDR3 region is CASSGDQGIRDSPLHF. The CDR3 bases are TGCGCCAGCAGCGGCGATCAGGGGATACGTGATTCACCCCTCCACTTT.

The CDR3 here is CASIMTEDSNQPQHF. For the CDR3, the DNA is TGTGCCAGCATCATGACGGAGGATAGCAATCAGCCCCAGCATTTT. The rearrangement joins TRBV6-5 to TRBJ1-5; D call uncertain. The CDR3 has 15 residues. The germline V gene encodes CDR1 MNHEY and CDR2 SVGAGI. V was shortened by 7 bases and J by 0 bases, with 13 bases between the two germline ends.

In nucleotides, the CDR3 is TGTGCCAGCACACGACTAGCGGGAACCCAAGAGACCCAGTACTTC. Protein product: CASTRLAGTQETQYF. The chain carries TRBV6-5 and TRBJ2-5; 11 nucleotides match TRBD2. The CDR3 runs to 15 residues. Germline V CDR1 and CDR2: MNHEY, SVGAGI. The V gene end was trimmed by 7 bases and the J gene end by 1 base; junction bases not matched to a gene: 5.

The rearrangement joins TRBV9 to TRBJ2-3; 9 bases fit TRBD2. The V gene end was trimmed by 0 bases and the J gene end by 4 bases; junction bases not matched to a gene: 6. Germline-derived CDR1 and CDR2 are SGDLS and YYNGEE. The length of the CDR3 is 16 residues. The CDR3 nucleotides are TGTGCCAGCAGCGTAGATGCGGGGGGGCAGGCAGATACGCAGTATTTT. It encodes CASSVDAGGQADTQYF.

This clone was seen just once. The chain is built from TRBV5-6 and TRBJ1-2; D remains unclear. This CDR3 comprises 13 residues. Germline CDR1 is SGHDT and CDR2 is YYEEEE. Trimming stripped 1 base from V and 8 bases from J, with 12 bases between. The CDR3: CASSLQVFQGYTF. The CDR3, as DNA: TGTGCCAGCAGCTTGCAGGTGTTCCAGGGCTACACCTTC.

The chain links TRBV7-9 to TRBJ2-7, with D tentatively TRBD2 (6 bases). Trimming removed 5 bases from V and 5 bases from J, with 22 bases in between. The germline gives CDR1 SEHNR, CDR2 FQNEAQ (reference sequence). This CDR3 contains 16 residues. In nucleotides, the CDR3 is TGTGCCAGCAGCCTATTAGGTGTGAGCAGGGAGGACGAGCAGTACTTC. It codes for CASSLLGVSREDEQYF.

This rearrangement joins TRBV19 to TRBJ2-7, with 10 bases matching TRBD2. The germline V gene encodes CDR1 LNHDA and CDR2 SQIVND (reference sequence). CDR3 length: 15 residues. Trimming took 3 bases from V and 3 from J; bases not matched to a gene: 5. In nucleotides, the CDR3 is TGTGCCAGTAGTATTGTAGTAGCGGGGGGCTACGAGCAGTACTTC. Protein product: CASSIVVAGGYEQYF.

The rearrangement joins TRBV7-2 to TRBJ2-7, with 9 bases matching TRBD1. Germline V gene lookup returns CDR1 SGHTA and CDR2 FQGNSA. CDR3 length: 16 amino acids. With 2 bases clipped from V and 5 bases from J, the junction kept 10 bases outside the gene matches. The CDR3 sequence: CASSLTLQGAPDEQYF. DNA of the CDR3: TGTGCCAGCAGCTTAACTCTACAGGGGGCTCCTGACGAGCAGTACTTC.